A selection of T cell receptor beta chains follows, all from one sample in a study of T cells in Graves' hyperthyroidism and ophthalmopathy. TCRdb reprocessed the multiplex PCR reads via MiXCR and lists one record per CDR3 protein. The sample includes around 560,000 distinct CDR3 sequences, approximately 15% of them seen just once. The source material was blood. These receptors were taken from a woman aged 18-29 years with Graves' hyperthyroidism. Each CDR3 is given with its conserved first and last residue. Fields, in order: clone size, D gene, J gene, V gene, CDR3 protein, CDR3 DNA. The D gene is left open where the match is weak. Some rows mark clone size as missing; the rest say once, few, many or name a class of expanded clone.

size: -; D: TRBD1; J: TRBJ2-5; V: TRBV7-9; CDR3: CASWGQGTETQYF; DNA: TGTGCCAGCTGGGGACAGGGGACAGAGACCCAGTACTTC
size: -; D: -; J: TRBJ1-2; V: TRBV6-2/TRBV6-3; CDR3: CASSYRGDIDYNYGYTF; DNA: TGTGCCAGCAGTTACCGGGGAGACATCGACTATAACTATGGCTACACCTTC
size: many; D: -; J: TRBJ1-2; V: TRBV24-1; CDR3: CATSDYRTAPNGYTF; DNA: TGTGCCACCAGTGATTACAGGACAGCTCCCAATGGCTACACCTTC
size: -; D: -; J: TRBJ2-5; V: TRBV5-1; CDR3: CASSLVPLNGRAGLQETQYF; DNA: TGCGCCAGCAGCTTGGTGCCCCTCAACGGACGGGCGGGACTCCAAGAGACCCAGTACTTC
size: many; D: TRBD1; J: TRBJ2-5; V: TRBV3-1; CDR3: CASSQETGQETQYF; DNA: TGTGCCAGCAGCCAAGAGACAGGGCAAGAGACCCAGTACTTC
size: few; D: TRBD2; J: TRBJ2-7; V: TRBV15; CDR3: CATAGGRGYEQYF; DNA: TGTGCCACCGCGGGCGGGAGAGGCTACGAGCAGTACTTC
size: many; D: -; J: TRBJ1-5; V: TRBV12-3/TRBV12-4; CDR3: CASRGYSNQPQHF; DNA: TGTGCCAGTCGCGGCTATAGCAATCAGCCCCAGCATTTT
size: many; D: TRBD2; J: TRBJ2-7; V: TRBV7-9; CDR3: CASSLSGRAFEQYF; DNA: TGTGCCAGCAGCCTTAGCGGGAGGGCCTTCGAGCAGTACTTC
size: -; D: -; J: TRBJ1-5; V: TRBV20-1; CDR3: CSARGFSETDYSNQPQHF; DNA: TGCAGTGCCCGGGGTTTCAGTGAGACAGACTATAGCAATCAGCCCCAGCATTTT
size: -; D: TRBD1; J: TRBJ2-1; V: TRBV20-1; CDR3: CSSQIAKGAPYNEQFF; DNA: TGCAGTTCCCAGATCGCCAAGGGGGCCCCCTACAATGAGCAGTTCTTC
size: few; D: TRBD2; J: TRBJ2-7; V: TRBV4-3; CDR3: CASSQDAGLAGGFIYEQYF; DNA: TGCGCCAGCAGCCAAGATGCGGGACTAGCGGGGGGATTTATTTACGAGCAGTACTTC
size: -; D: TRBD1; J: TRBJ2-3; V: TRBV5-1; CDR3: CASSFGDRGTDTQYF; DNA: TGCGCCAGCAGCTTCGGAGACAGGGGAACAGATACGCAGTATTTT
size: few; D: -; J: TRBJ2-3; V: TRBV9; CDR3: CASSVLTDTQYF; DNA: TGTGCCAGCAGCGTATTGACAGATACGCAGTATTTT
size: -; D: -; J: TRBJ1-5; V: TRBV7-8; CDR3: CASSLNAVRADYSNQPQHF; DNA: TGTGCCAGCAGCTTAAATGCTGTTCGGGCAGACTATAGCAATCAGCCCCAGCATTTT
size: few; D: TRBD1; J: TRBJ2-5; V: TRBV12-3/TRBV12-4; CDR3: CASSQGQYQETQYF; DNA: TGTGCCAGCAGTCAGGGACAGTACCAAGAGACCCAGTACTTC
size: many; D: TRBD2; J: TRBJ2-1; V: TRBV7-2; CDR3: CASSLRTSDYNEQFF; DNA: TGTGCCAGCAGCCTGAGGACTAGCGACTACAATGAGCAGTTCTTC
size: many; D: -; J: TRBJ1-2; V: TRBV3-1; CDR3: CASSQDPGLEGYTF; DNA: TGTGCCAGCAGCCAAGATCCCGGATTAGAGGGCTACACCTTC
size: many; D: -; J: TRBJ1-5; V: TRBV28; CDR3: CAARGGFYSNQPQHF; DNA: TGTGCCGCGCGTGGGGGCTTTTATAGCAATCAGCCCCAGCATTTT
size: -; D: -; J: TRBJ1-4; V: TRBV12-5; CDR3: CASGSGRINEKLFF; DNA: TGTGCTAGTGGTTCGGGACGGATTAATGAAAAACTGTTTTTT
size: many; D: TRBD1; J: TRBJ2-3; V: TRBV20-1; CDR3: CSARDIGTGTDTQYF; DNA: TGCAGTGCTAGAGATATAGGGACAGGCACAGATACGCAGTATTTT
size: many; D: -; J: TRBJ1-1; V: TRBV3-1; CDR3: CASSQTHQGHTEAFF; DNA: TGTGCCAGCAGCCAGACACACCAGGGGCACACTGAAGCTTTCTTT
size: many; D: -; J: TRBJ1-5; V: TRBV18; CDR3: CASSPTNSNQPQHF; DNA: TGTGCCAGCTCACCCACCAATAGCAATCAGCCCCAGCATTTT
size: many; D: TRBD1; J: TRBJ2-5; V: TRBV13; CDR3: CASSLVRTGQQETQYF; DNA: TGTGCCAGCAGCTTAGTTCGGACAGGGCAACAAGAGACCCAGTACTTC
size: many; D: -; J: TRBJ2-1; V: TRBV24-1; CDR3: CATSDAPGTLYNEQFF; DNA: TGTGCCACCAGTGATGCCCCCGGGACCCTCTACAATGAGCAGTTCTTC
size: -; D: -; J: TRBJ2-5; V: TRBV5-1; CDR3: CASNPLAGKQETQYF; DNA: TGCGCCAGCAACCCCTTAGCAGGAAAACAAGAGACCCAGTACTTC
size: -; D: TRBD2; J: TRBJ2-6; V: TRBV14; CDR3: CASSQENPQEEREWSGANVLTF; DNA: TGTGCCAGCAGCCAAGAAAACCCCCAAGAGGAGCGGGAGTGGTCTGGGGCCAACGTCCTGACTTTC
size: many; D: -; J: TRBJ2-7; V: TRBV20-1; CDR3: CSAGWVRLRRHEQYF; DNA: TGCAGTGCGGGGTGGGTCAGGCTCAGACGGCACGAGCAGTACTTC
size: many; D: -; J: TRBJ2-7; V: TRBV3-1; CDR3: CASSQTTNRVYEQYF; DNA: TGTGCCAGCAGCCAGACGACCAACCGGGTCTACGAGCAGTACTTC
size: many; D: -; J: TRBJ2-1; V: TRBV6-1; CDR3: CASRGGLGYNEQFF; DNA: TGTGCCAGCAGGGGGGGATTAGGGTACAATGAGCAGTTCTTC
size: -; D: -; J: TRBJ2-1; V: TRBV15; CDR3: CATSAGASYNEQFF; DNA: TGTGCCACCAGTGCGGGGGCCTCCTACAATGAGCAGTTCTTC
size: few; D: -; J: TRBJ1-6; V: TRBV6-1; CDR3: CASRGFSYNSPLHF; DNA: TGTGCCAGCAGAGGTTTCTCCTATAATTCACCCCTCCACTTT
size: -; D: -; J: TRBJ2-7; V: TRBV6-1; CDR3: CASSEKWASYNEQYF; DNA: TGTGCCAGCAGTGAAAAATGGGCCTCCTACAATGAGCAGTACTTC
size: -; D: TRBD1; J: TRBJ2-4; V: TRBV19; CDR3: CASSIGQGSHIQYF; DNA: TGTGCCAGTAGTATCGGACAGGGTAGTCACATTCAGTACTTC
size: -; D: -; J: TRBJ2-1; V: TRBV6-1; CDR3: CASRSGWASYNEQFF; DNA: TGTGCCAGCAGGTCCGGCTGGGCCTCCTACAATGAGCAGTTCTTC
size: many; D: TRBD1; J: TRBJ2-7; V: TRBV7-9; CDR3: CASTYSPDREQYF; DNA: TGTGCCAGCACCTATAGTCCCGACAGGGAACAGTACTTC
size: -; D: TRBD1; J: TRBJ2-7; V: TRBV11-2; CDR3: CASSLTPDRTYEQYF; DNA: TGTGCCAGCAGCTTAACCCCGGACAGGACCTACGAGCAGTACTTC
size: few; D: TRBD1; J: TRBJ1-4; V: TRBV2; CDR3: CASSRDRVVFGTNEKLFF; DNA: TGTGCCAGCAGTCGGGACAGGGTAGTTTTCGGAACTAATGAAAAACTGTTTTTT
size: many; D: TRBD1; J: TRBJ2-3; V: TRBV18; CDR3: CASSRTGGSDTQYF; DNA: TGTGCCAGCTCACGGACAGGGGGGTCAGATACGCAGTATTTT
size: many; D: -; J: TRBJ2-5; V: TRBV11-3; CDR3: CASSRRSGSQETQYF; DNA: TGTGCCAGCAGCCGACGTAGCGGTTCCCAAGAGACCCAGTACTTC